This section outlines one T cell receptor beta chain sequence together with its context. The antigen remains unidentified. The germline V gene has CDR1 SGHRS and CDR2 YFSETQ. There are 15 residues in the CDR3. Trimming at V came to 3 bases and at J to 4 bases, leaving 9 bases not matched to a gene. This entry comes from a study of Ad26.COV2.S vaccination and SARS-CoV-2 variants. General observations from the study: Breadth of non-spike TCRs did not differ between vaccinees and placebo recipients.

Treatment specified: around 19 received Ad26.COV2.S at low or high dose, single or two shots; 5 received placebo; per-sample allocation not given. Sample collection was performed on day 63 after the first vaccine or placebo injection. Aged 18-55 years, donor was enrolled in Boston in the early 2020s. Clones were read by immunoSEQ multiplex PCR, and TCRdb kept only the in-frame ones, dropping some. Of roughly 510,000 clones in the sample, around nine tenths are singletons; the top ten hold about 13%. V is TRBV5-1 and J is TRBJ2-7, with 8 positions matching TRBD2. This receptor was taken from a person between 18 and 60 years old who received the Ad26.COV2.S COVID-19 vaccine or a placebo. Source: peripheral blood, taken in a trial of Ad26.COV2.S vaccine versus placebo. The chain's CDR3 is CASSSLGGGPYEQYF. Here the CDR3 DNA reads TGCGCCAGCAGCTCCTTGGGCGGGGGGCCTTACGAGCAGTACTTC. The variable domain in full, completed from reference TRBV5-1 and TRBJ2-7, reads KAGVTQTPRYLIKTRGQQVTLSCSPISGHRSVSWYQQTPGQGLQFLFEYFSETQRNKGNFPGRFSGRQFSNSRSEMNVSTLELGDSALYLCASSSLGGGPYEQYFGPGTRLTVT.